The clone carrying this TCR beta chain is labeled medium-sized. No antigen is known for it. Via MiXCR, TCRdb re-called the reads, giving one row per CDR3 protein. In the table there are approximately 9,000 distinct CDR3 sequences, around a sixth of which are singletons. The source of the sample is a study of liver allograft versus peripheral blood T cells. Across the whole study: Recipients' peripheral blood T cell receptor repertoires were compared with those in transplanted livers.

Study-wide findings and caveats: Intragraft liver T cell receptor repertoires reportedly differed from peripheral blood repertoires.

V lost 5 bases, J lost 7 bases, and 5 bases stayed unmatched. The CDR3 is 14 amino acids. Germline assignment: CDR1 MNHNY and CDR2 SVGAGI (reference sequence). This clonotype was obtained from a human patient who had a liver transplant. Some T cells may be the graft donor's. The chain couples TRBV6-6 to TRBJ1-6; the match to TRBD1 covers 7 bases. The DNA for the CDR3 is TGTGCCAGCAGTGCAGGGGGGGGGAATTCACCCCTCCACTTT. Translated: CASSAGGGNSPLHF.